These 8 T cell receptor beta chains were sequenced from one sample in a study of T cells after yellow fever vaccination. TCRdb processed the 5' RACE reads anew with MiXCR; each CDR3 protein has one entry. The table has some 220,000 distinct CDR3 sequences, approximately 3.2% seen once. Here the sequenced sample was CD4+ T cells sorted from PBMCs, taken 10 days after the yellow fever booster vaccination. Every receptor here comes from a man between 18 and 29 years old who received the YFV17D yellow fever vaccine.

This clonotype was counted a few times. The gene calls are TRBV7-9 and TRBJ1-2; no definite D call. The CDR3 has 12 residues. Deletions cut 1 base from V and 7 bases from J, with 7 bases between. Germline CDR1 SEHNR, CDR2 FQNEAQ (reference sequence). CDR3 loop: CASSLEHGGYTF. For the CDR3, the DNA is TGTGCCAGCAGCTTAGAACATGGTGGCTACACCTTC.

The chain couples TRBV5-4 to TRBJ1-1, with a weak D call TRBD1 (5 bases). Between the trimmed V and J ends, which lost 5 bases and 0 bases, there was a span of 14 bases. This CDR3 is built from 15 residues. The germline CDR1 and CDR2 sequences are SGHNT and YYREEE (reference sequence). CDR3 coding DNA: TGTGCCAGCAGTCGGGGGGACCTCATGAACACTGAAGCTTTCTTT. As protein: CASSRGDLMNTEAFF.

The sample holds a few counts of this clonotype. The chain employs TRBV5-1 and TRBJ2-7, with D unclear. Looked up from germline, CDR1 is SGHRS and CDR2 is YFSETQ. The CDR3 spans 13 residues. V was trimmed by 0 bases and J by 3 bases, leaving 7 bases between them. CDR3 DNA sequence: TGCGCCAGCAGCTTGGGGGCAGGCTACGAGCAGTACTTC. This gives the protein CASSLGAGYEQYF.

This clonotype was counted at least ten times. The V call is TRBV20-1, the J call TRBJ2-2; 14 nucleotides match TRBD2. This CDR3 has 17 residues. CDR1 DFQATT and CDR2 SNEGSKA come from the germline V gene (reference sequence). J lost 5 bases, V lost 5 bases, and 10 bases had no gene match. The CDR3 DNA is TGCAGTGCTCCCGGGACTAGCGGGGGCTGGGGGACCGGGGAGCTGTTTTTT. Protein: CSAPGTSGGWGTGELFF.

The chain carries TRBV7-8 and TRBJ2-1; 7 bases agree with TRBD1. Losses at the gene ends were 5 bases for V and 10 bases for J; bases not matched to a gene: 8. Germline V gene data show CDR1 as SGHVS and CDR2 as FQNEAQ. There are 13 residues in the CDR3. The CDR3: CASSPRGRNEQFF. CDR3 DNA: TGTGCCAGCAGCCCAAGGGGGCGGAACGAGCAGTTCTTC.

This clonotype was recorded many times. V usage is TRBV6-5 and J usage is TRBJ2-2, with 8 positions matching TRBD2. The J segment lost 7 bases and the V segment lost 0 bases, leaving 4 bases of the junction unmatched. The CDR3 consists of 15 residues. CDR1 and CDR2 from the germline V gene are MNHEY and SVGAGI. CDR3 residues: CASSYSYRGGGELFF. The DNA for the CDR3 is TGTGCCAGCAGTTACTCGTACCGGGGGGGCGGGGAGCTGTTTTTT.

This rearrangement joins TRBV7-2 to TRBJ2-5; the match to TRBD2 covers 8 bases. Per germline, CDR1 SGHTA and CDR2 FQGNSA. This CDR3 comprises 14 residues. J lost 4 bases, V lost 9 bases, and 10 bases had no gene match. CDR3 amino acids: CASSPRGGGETQYF. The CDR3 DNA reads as TGTGCCAGTTCCCCCCGGGGGGGGGGAGAGACCCAGTACTTC.

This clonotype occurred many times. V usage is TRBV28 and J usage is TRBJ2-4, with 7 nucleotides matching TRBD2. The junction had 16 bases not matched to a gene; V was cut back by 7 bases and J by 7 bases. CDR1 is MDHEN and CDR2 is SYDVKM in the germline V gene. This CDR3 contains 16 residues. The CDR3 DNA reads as TGTGCCAGCACCTCTATCGGGTGGGGGGGGATGAACATTCAGTACTTC. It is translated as CASTSIGWGGMNIQYF.